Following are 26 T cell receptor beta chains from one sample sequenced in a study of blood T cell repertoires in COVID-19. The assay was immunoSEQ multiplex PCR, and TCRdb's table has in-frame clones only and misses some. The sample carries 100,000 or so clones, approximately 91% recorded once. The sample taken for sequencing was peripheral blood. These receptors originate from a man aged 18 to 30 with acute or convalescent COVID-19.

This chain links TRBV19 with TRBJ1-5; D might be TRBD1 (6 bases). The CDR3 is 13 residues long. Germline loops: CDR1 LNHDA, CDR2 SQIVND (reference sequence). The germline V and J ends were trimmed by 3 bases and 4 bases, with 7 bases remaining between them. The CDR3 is CASSMGANQPQHF. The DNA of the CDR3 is TGTGCCAGTAGTATGGGGGCAAATCAGCCCCAGCATTTT. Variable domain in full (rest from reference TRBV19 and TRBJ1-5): DGGITQSPKYLFRKEGQNVTLSCEQNLNHDAMYWYRQDPGQGLRLIYYSQIVNDFQKGDIAEGYSVSREKKESFPLTVTSAQKNPTAFYLCASSMGANQPQHFGDGTRLSIL.

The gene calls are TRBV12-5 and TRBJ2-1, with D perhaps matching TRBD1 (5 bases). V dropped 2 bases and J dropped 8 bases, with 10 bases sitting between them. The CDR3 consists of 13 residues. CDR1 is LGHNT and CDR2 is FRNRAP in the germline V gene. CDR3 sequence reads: CASGLFVGDEQFF. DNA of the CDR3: TGTGCTAGTGGTTTGTTCGTAGGGGATGAGCAGTTCTTC.

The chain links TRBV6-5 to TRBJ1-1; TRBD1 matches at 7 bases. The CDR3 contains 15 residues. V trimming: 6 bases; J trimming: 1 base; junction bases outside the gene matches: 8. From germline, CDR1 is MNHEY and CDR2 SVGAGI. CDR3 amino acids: CASSRAGTANTEAFF. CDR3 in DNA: TGTGCCAGCAGCCGCGCCGGGACAGCGAACACTGAAGCTTTCTTT.

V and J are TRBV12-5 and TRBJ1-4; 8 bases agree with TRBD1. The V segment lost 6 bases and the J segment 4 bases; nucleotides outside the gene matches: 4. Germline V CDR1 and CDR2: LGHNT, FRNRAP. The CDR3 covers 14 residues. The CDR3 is CASGRDRLNEKLFF. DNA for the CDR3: TGTGCTAGTGGCCGGGACAGGCTTAATGAAAAACTGTTTTTT. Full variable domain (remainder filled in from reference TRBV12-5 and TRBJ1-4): DARVTQTPRHKVTEMGQEVTMRCQPILGHNTVFWYRQTMMQGLELLAYFRNRAPLDDSGMPKDRFSAEMPDATLATLKIQPSEPRDSAVYFCASGRDRLNEKLFFGSGTQLSVL.

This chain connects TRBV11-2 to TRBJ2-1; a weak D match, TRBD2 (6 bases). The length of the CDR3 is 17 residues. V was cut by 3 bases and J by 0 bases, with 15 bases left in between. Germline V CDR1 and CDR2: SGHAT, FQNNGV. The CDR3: CASSFLQAGYSYNEQFF. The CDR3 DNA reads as TGTGCCAGCAGCTTCCTACAGGCGGGATACTCCTACAATGAGCAGTTCTTC.

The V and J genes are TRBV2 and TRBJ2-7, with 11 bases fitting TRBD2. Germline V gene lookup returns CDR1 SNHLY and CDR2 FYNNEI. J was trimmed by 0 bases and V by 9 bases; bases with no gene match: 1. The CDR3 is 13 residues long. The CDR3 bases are TGTGCCAGGGGGACTAGCGGCTCCTACGAGCAGTACTTC. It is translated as CARGTSGSYEQYF.

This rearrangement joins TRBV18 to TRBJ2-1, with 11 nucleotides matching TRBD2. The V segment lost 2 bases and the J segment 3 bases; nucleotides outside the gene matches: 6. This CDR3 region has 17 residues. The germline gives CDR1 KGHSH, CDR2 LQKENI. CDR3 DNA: TGTGCCAGCTCACCAAGGCTAGCGGGAGGATTCTACAATGAGCAGTTCTTC. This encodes CASSPRLAGGFYNEQFF. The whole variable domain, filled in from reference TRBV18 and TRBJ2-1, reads NAGVMQNPRHLVRRRGQEARLRCSPMKGHSHVYWYRQLPEEGLKFMVYLQKENIIDESGMPKERFSAEFPKEGPSILRIQQVVRGDSAAYFCASSPRLAGGFYNEQFFGPGTRLTVL.

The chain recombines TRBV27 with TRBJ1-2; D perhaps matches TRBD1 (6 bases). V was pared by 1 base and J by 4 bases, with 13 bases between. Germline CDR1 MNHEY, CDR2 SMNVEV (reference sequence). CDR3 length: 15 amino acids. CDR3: CASSLFGAGVYGYTF. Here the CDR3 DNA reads TGTGCCAGCAGTTTATTCGGGGCAGGGGTCTATGGCTACACCTTC.

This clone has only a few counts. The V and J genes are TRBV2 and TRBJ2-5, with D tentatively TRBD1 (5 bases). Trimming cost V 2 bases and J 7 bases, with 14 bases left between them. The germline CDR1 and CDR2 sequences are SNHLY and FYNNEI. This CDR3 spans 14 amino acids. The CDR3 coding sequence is TGTGCCAGCAGTGAATTGCAGGGTCCCGGGACCCAGTACTTC. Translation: CASSELQGPGTQYF.

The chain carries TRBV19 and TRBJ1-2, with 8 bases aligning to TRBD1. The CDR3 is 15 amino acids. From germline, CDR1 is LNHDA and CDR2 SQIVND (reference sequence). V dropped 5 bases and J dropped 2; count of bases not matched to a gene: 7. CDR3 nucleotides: TGTGCCAGTAGTCCCTGGACAGGGCTAAACTATGGCTACACCTTC. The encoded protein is CASSPWTGLNYGYTF.

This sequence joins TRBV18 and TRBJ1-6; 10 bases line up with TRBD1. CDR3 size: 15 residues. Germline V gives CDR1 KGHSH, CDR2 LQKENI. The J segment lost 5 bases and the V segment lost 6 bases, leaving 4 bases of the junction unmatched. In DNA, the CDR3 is TGTGCCAGCTCGGCCGGGACAGGGGATAATTCACCCCTCCACTTT. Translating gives CASSAGTGDNSPLHF.

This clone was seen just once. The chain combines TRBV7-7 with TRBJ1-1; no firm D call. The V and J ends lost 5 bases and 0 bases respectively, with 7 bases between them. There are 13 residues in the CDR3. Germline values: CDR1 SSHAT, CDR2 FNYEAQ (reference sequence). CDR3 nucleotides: TGTGCCAGCAGCGCGTTATTGAACACTGAAGCTTTCTTT. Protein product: CASSALLNTEAFF.

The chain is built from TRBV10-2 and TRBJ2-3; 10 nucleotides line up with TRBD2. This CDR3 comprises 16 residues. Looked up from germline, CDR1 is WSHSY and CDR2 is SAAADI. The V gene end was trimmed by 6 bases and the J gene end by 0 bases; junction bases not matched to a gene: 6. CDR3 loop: CASSSASGGSTDTQYF. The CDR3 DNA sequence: TGCGCCAGCAGCTCTGCTAGCGGGGGTAGCACAGATACGCAGTATTTT.

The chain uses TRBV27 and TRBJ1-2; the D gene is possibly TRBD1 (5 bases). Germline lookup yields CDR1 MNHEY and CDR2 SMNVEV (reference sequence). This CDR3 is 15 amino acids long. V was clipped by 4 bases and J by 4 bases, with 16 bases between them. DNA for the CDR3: TGTGCCAGCAGTTCTTCAGGGCCAGATTTCTATGGCTACACCTTC. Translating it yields CASSSSGPDFYGYTF.

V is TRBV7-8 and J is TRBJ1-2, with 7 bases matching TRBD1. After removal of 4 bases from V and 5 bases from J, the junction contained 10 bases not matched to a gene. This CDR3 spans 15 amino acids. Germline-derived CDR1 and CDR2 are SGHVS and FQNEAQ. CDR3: CASSWTGSAGYGYTF. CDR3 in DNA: TGTGCCAGCAGCTGGACAGGATCTGCTGGGTATGGCTACACCTTC.

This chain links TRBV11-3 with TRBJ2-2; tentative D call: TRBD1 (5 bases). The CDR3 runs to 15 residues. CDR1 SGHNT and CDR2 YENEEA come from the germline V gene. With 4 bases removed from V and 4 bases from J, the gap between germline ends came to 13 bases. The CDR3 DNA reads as TGTGCCAGCAGCTCAGGGATTTCGGCCACCGGGGAGCTGTTTTTT. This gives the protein CASSSGISATGELFF.

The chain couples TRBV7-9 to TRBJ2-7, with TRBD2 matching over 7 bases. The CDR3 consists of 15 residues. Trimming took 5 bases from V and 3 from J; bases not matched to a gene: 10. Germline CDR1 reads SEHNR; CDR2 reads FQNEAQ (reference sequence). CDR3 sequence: CASSPGRGMNYEQYF. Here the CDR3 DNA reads TGTGCCAGCAGCCCCGGGCGGGGGATGAACTACGAGCAGTACTTC.

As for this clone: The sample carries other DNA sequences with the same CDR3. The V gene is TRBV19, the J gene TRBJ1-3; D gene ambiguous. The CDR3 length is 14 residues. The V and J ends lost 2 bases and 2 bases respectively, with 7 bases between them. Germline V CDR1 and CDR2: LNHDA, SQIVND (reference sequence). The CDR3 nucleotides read TGTGCCAGTAGTATACGGGGAACTGGAAACACCATATATTTT. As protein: CASSIRGTGNTIYF.

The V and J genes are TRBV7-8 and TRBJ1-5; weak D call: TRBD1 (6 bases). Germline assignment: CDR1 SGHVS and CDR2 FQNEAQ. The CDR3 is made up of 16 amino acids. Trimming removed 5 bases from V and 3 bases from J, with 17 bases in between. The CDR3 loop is CASSPRTGHINQPQHF. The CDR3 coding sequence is TGTGCCAGCAGCCCCAGGACGGGACACATCAATCAGCCCCAGCATTTT.

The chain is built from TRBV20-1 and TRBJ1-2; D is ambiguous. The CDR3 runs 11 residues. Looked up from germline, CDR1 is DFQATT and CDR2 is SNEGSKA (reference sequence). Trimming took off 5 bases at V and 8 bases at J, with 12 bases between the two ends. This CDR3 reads CSASGPPGYTF. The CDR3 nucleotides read TGCAGTGCTTCTGGCCCGCCGGGCTACACCTTC.

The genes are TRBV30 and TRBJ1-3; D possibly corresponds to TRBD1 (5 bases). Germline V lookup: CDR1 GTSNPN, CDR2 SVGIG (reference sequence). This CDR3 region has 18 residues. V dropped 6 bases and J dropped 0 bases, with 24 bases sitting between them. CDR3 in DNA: TGTGCCTGCATAACGGAGTATGACAGACCTAGCTCTGGAAACACCATATATTTT. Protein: CACITEYDRPSSGNTIYF.

For the CDR3, the DNA is TGTGCCAGTCAACGGGAGCTCTACAATGAGCAGTTCTTC. It encodes CASQRELYNEQFF. The chain uses TRBV19 and TRBJ2-1, with D possibly being TRBD2 (6 bases). Germline assignment: CDR1 LNHDA and CDR2 SQIVND (reference sequence). V was pared by 8 bases and J by 3 bases, with 11 bases between. The CDR3 is made up of 13 amino acids.

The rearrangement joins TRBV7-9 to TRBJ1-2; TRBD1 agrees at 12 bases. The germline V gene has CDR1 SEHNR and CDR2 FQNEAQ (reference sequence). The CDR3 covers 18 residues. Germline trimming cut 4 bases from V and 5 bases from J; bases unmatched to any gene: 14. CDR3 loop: CASSYSLGGQGAGYGYTF. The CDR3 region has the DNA TGTGCCAGCAGCTACTCACTCGGGGGACAGGGGGCTGGGTATGGCTACACCTTC.

The CDR3 protein is CASSPGTGAYGYTF. The DNA for the CDR3 is TGTGCCAGCAGCCCCGGGACAGGGGCGTATGGCTACACCTTC. The chain recombines TRBV7-9 with TRBJ1-2; the match to TRBD1 covers 10 bases. There are 14 residues in the CDR3. The V segment lost 5 bases and the J segment 5 bases; nucleotides outside the gene matches: 5. Germline CDR1 is SEHNR and CDR2 is FQNEAQ (reference sequence).

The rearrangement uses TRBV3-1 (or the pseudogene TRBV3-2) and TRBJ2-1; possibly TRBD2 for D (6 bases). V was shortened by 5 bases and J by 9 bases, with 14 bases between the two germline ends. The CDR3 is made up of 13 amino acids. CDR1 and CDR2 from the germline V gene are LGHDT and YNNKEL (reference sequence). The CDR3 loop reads CASSSRMGGEQFF. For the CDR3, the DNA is TGTGCCAGCAGCTCTCGGATGGGGGGTGAGCAGTTCTTC.

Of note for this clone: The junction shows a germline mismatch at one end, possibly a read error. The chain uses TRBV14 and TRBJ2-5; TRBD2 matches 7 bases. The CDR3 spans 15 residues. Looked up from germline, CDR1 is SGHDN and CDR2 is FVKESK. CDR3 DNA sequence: TGTGCCACCAGCCTGGGAGCGGGGTCCTGGGAGACCCAGTACTTC. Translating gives CATSLGAGSWETQYF. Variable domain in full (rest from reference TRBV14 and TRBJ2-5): EAGVTQFPSHSVIEKGQTVTLRCDPISGHDNLYWYRRVMGKEIKFLLHFVKESKQDESGMPNNRFLAERTGGTYSTLKVQPAELEDSGVYFCATSLGAGSWETQYFGPGTRLLVL.